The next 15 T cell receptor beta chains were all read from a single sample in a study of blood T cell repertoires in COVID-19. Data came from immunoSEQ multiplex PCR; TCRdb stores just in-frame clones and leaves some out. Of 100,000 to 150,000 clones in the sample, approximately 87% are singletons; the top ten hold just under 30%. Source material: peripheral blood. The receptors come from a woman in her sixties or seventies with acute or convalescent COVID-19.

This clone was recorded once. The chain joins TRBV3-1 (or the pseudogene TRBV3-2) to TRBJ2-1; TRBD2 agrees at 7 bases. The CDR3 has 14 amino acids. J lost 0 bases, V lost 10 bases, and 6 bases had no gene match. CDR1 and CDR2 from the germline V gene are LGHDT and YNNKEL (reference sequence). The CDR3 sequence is CATKRGSSYNEQFF. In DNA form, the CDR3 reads TGTGCCACAAAGCGGGGTAGCTCCTACAATGAGCAGTTCTTC.

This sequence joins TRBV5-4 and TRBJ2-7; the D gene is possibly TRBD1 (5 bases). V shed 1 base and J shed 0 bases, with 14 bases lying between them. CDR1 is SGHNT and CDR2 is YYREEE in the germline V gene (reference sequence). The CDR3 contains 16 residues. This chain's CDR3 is CASSLQGAMISYEQYF. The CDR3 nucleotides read TGTGCCAGCAGCTTGCAAGGGGCGATGATCTCCTACGAGCAGTACTTC.

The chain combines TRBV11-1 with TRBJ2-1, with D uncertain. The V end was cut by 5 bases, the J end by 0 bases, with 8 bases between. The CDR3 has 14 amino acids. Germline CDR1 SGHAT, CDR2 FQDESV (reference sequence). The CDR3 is CASSGLISYNEQFF. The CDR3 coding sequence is TGTGCCAGCAGCGGGCTGATCTCCTACAATGAGCAGTTCTTC.

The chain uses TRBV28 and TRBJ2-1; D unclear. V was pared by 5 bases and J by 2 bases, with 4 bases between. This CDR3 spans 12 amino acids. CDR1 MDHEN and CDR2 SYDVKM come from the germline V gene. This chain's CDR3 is CASSVTYNEQFF. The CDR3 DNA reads TGTGCCAGCAGTGTCACCTACAATGAGCAGTTCTTC. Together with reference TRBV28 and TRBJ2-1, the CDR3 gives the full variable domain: DVKVTQSSRYLVKRTGEKVFLECVQDMDHENMFWYRQDPGLGLRLIYFSYDVKMKEKGDIPEGYSVSREKKERFSLILESASTNQTSMYLCASSVTYNEQFFGPGTRLTVL.

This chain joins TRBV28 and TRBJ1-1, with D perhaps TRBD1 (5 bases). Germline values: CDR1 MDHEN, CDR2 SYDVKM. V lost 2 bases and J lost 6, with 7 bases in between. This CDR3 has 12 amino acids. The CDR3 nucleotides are TGTGCCAGCAGTTTAATGGGGCCTGAAGCTTTCTTT. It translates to CASSLMGPEAFF.

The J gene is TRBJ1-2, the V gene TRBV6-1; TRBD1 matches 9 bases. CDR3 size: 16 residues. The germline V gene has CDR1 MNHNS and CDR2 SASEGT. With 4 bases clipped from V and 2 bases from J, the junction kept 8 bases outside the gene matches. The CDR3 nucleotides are TGTGCCAGCAGTGCCTTCGGACAGGGGTTAAACTATGGCTACACCTTC. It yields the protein CASSAFGQGLNYGYTF.

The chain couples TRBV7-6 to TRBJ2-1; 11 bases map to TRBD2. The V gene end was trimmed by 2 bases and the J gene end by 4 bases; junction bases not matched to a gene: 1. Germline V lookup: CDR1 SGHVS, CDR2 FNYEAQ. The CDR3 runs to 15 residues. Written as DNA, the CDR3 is TGTGCCAGCAGCTTAACTAGCGGGGGATACAATGAGCAGTTCTTC. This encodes CASSLTSGGYNEQFF.

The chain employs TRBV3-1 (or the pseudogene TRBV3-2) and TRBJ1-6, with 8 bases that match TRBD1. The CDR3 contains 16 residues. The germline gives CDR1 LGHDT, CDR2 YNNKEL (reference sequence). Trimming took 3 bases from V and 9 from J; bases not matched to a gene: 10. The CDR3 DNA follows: TGTGCCAGCAGCCAGGTGTCTTCAGGGGGCTCTTCACCCCTCCACTTT. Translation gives CASSQVSSGGSSPLHF.

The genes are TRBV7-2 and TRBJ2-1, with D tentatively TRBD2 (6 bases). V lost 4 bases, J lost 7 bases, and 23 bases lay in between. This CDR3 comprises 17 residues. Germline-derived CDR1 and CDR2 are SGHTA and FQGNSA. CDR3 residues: CASSSPRGGGGGNEQFF. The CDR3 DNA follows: TGTGCCAGCAGCTCCCCCCGTGGTGGGGGAGGCGGGAATGAGCAGTTCTTC.

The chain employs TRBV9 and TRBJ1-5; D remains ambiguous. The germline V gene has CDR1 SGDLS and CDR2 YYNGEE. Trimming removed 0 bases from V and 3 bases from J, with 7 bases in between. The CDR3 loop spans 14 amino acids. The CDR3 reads CASSVGYFNQPQHF. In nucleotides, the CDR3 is TGTGCCAGCAGCGTAGGGTACTTCAATCAGCCCCAGCATTTT.

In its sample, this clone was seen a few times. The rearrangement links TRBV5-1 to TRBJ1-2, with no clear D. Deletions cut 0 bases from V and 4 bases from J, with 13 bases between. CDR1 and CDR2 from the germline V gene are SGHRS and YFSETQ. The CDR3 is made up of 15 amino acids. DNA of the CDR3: TGCGCCAGCAGCTTGGGTCCCCCCCGCAGCTATGGCTACACCTTC. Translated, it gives CASSLGPPRSYGYTF.

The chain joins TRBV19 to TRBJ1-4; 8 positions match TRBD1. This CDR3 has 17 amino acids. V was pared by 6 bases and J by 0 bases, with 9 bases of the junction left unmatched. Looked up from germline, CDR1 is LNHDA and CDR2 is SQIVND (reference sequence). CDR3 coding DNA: TGTGCCAGTAGCTCCGGGACAGGCGCTACAACTAATGAAAAACTGTTTTTT. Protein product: CASSSGTGATTNEKLFF.

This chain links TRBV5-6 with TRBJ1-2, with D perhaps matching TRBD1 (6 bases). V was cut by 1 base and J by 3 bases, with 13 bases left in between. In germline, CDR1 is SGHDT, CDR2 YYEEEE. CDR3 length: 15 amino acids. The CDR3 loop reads CASSLRQAADYGYTF. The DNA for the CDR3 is TGTGCCAGCAGCTTGCGACAGGCTGCCGACTATGGCTACACCTTC.

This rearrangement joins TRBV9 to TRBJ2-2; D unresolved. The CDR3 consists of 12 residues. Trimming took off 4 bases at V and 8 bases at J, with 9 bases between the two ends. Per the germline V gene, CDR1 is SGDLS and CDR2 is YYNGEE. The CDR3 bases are TGTGCCAGCAGCCCTCTCGCGGGGGAGCTGTTTTTT. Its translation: CASSPLAGELFF.

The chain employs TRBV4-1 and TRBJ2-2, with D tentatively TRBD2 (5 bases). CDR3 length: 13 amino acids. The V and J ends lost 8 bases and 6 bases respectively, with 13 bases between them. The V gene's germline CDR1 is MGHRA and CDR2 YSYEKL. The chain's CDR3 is CASQRIGAGELFF. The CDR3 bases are TGCGCCAGCCAGCGGATTGGGGCCGGGGAGCTGTTTTTT.